This entry describes one T cell receptor beta chain. Extracted RNA was reverse transcribed into cDNA, the sequencing template. Sequenced by immunoSEQ multiplex PCR; TCRdb stores in-frame clones only, minus some. Among over 150,000 clones listed, about 60% were seen once. Trimming cost V 2 bases and J 7 bases, with 6 bases left between them. Looked up from germline, CDR1 is GTSNPN and CDR2 is SVGIG (reference sequence). The CDR3 has 12 amino acids. The entry originates in a study of CD8+ T cells in alopecia areata. Sequenced here: CD4+ T cells sorted from blood, sampled at week 0. The chain links TRBV30 to TRBJ2-6; the D is unclear. The sequence came from a human donor with alopecia areata. The CDR3 coding sequence is TGTGCCTGGAGTCGTCTTGCCAACGTCCTGACTTTC. Its translation: CAWSRLANVLTF.